This T cell receptor (beta chain) came from a study of T cells in Graves' hyperthyroidism and ophthalmopathy. Patients with uncontrolled infections, other autoimmune diseases, pregnancy or lactation were excluded. Study observations and caveats: Stable hyperthyroidism was separated from ophthalmopathy by a model based on 13 V-J features. Ophthalmopathy was model-predicted a median roughly 6.2 months pre-onset. Most clonotypes that expanded in the thyroid above 0.001 also showed up in blood.

This CDR3 comprises 14 residues. CDR1 and CDR2 from the germline V gene are SNHLY and FYNNEI. The germline V and J ends were trimmed by 6 bases and 5 bases, with 16 bases remaining between them. The source material, RNA transcripts, was used to amplify TCR beta CDR3 regions. The study used the HTBI primer set for a first-round RT-PCR of the TCR CDR3. TCRdb reprocessed the multiplex PCR reads with MiXCR, giving one entry per CDR3 protein. The sample lists more than 600,000 distinct CDR3 sequences; about a sixth were seen once. The sample holds many counts of this clonotype. Antigen specificity is unknown.

The sequenced sample was blood. The V gene is TRBV2, the J gene TRBJ1-1; D possibly corresponds to TRBD1 (6 bases). The receptor comes from a man aged 18 to 29 with Graves' hyperthyroidism. Here the CDR3 reads CASSQSGRGTEAFF. CDR3 nucleotide sequence: TGTGCCAGCAGCCAGTCAGGGAGGGGGACTGAAGCTTTCTTT.